Each of the 10 T cell receptor beta chains below was sequenced from the same sample in a study of response to subunit inactivated influenza vaccine. TCRdb recomputed calls from the RT-PCR reads with MiXCR, one row per CDR3 protein. The table includes around 650,000 distinct CDR3 sequences, 15% to 19% detected once. The source was PBMCs from blood, collected 11 to 12 days after vaccination. These receptors were collected from a man aged 50 to 60 who received an inactivated influenza vaccine.

This clonotype was counted only a few times. The CDR3 spells CASCWALSGNTIYF. CDR3 nucleotides: TGTGCCAGCTGCTGGGCGCTCTCTGGAAACACCATATATTTT. The J gene is TRBJ1-3, the V gene TRBV2; D is unresolved. The germline CDR1 and CDR2 sequences are SNHLY and FYNNEI. Trimming stripped 8 bases from V and 0 bases from J, with 11 bases between. This CDR3 comprises 14 residues.

This rearrangement joins TRBV11-2 to TRBJ2-2; unclear D gene. This CDR3 comprises 18 residues. Trimming removed 1 base at V and 0 bases at J, with 15 bases between. Germline loops: CDR1 SGHAT, CDR2 FQNNGV. The CDR3 DNA reads TGTGCCAGCAGCTTAGTCACAGCGTGGTACGCGAACACCGGGGAGCTGTTTTTT. It codes for CASSLVTAWYANTGELFF.

This clonotype was counted many times. The chain links TRBV5-1 to TRBJ1-3, with D possibly matching TRBD1 (5 bases). The germline CDR1 and CDR2 sequences are SGHRS and YFSETQ. V shed 0 bases and J shed 0 bases, with 7 bases lying between them. CDR3 length equals 15 residues. In nucleotides, the CDR3 is TGCGCCAGCAGCTTGGTGGGGACCTCTGGAAACACCATATATTTT. Protein product: CASSLVGTSGNTIYF.

V gene TRBV4-1 combines with J gene TRBJ1-1; D is undetermined. CDR1 is MGHRA and CDR2 is YSYEKL in the germline V gene. The CDR3 is 15 amino acids. The V and J ends lost 4 bases and 7 bases respectively, with 19 bases between them. The CDR3 here is CASSPVGRKAYEAFF. DNA of the CDR3: TGCGCCAGCAGCCCAGTTGGCCGAAAGGCTTATGAAGCTTTCTTT.

The rearrangement uses TRBV3-1 and TRBJ1-1; D gene ambiguous. V dropped 8 bases and J dropped 0 bases, with 10 bases sitting between them. The CDR3 consists of 13 residues. CDR1 is LGHDT, CDR2 YNNKEL, per germline (reference sequence). CDR3 loop: CASSKALNTEAFF. Written as DNA, the CDR3 is TGTGCCAGCTCAAAAGCCCTGAACACTGAAGCTTTCTTT.

This clonotype has more than one count but fewer than ten. The chain uses TRBV30 and TRBJ2-3; 13 bases line up with TRBD2. V shed 0 bases, J shed 2 bases, and the junction held 5 bases outside the gene matches. Germline CDR1 GTSNPN, CDR2 SVGIG (reference sequence). The CDR3 spans 17 residues. The CDR3 nucleotides are TGTGCCTGGAGTGTACTAGCGGGAGGGCCTAACACAGATACGCAGTATTTT. Translating gives CAWSVLAGGPNTDTQYF.

This clonotype was found a few times. This rearrangement joins TRBV25-1 to TRBJ2-1; D unclear. Trimming pared 1 base from V and 1 base from J, leaving 14 bases between. The CDR3 has 17 residues. The V gene's germline CDR1 is MGHDK and CDR2 SYGVNS. Here the CDR3 DNA reads TGTGCCAGCAGTGAATTAGCCTATGGCGGATCCTACAATGAGCAGTTCTTC. Translation: CASSELAYGGSYNEQFF.

This chain links TRBV20-1 with TRBJ2-5; D may be TRBD2 (5 bases). Trimming removed 3 bases at V and 5 bases at J, with 13 bases between. Per the germline V gene, CDR1 is DFQATT and CDR2 is SNEGSKA (reference sequence). The CDR3 has 13 residues. This CDR3 is CSARVRGAETQYF. DNA of the CDR3: TGCAGTGCTAGGGTCCGGGGTGCGGAGACCCAGTACTTC.

The chain uses TRBV10-2 and TRBJ1-3, with D possibly matching TRBD1 (6 bases). The ends were cut back, 8 bases at V and 0 bases at J, with 14 bases in the middle. CDR3 length equals 15 residues. The V gene's germline CDR1 is WSHSY and CDR2 SAAADI. The CDR3 sequence is CASGQNPFSGNTIYF. The CDR3 region has the DNA TGCGCCAGCGGACAGAACCCTTTCTCTGGAAACACCATATATTTT.

This clonotype was recorded a few times. This chain links TRBV29-1 with TRBJ1-1; the D is unclear. The V gene's germline CDR1 is SQVTM and CDR2 ANQGSEA. V lost 2 bases to trimming and J lost 1 base, with 11 bases between them. The CDR3 consists of 14 residues. This chain's CDR3 is CSVERRQKNTEAFF. The CDR3 nucleotides read TGCAGCGTTGAAAGACGCCAGAAGAACACTGAAGCTTTCTTT. The variable domain in full, with the rest retrieved from reference TRBV29-1 and TRBJ1-1, is SAVISQKPSRDICQRGTSLTIQCQVDSQVTMMFWYRQQPGQSLTLIATANQGSEATYESGFVIDKFPISRPNLTFSTLTVSNMSPEDSSIYLCSVERRQKNTEAFFGQGTRLTVV.